This is a list of T cell receptor beta chains from one sample in a study of beta chain features in type 1 diabetes. Data came from immunoSEQ multiplex PCR; TCRdb stores just in-frame clones and leaves some out. The sample carries 250,000 to 350,000 clones, about 10% recorded once. Input material: naive CD4+ T cells from blood. These receptors came from a woman in her twenties or thirties in good health. Both conserved end residues are part of each CDR3. A D gene is named only where the DNA matches it firmly. Size values are once, few and many counts, or a class for expanded clones, and some rows have none.

V	size	D	J	DNA	CDR3
TRBV5-6	-	TRBD2	TRBJ2-4	TGTGCCAGCAGCCTACTAGCGGGAGGGGACATTCAGTACTTC	CASSLLAGGDIQYF
TRBV4-3	few	-	TRBJ1-2	TGCGCCAGCAGCCAAGCAGGCGGGGGTTACTATGGCTACACCTTC	CASSQAGGGYYGYTF
TRBV5-5	-	-	TRBJ1-2	TGTGCCAGCAGCTTGGCAGGGAGGGACTATGGCTACACCTTC	CASSLAGRDYGYTF
TRBV6-5	-	-	TRBJ1-4	TGTGCCAGCAGTTACTCCGGGGCAACTAATGAAAAACTGTTTTTT	CASSYSGATNEKLFF
TRBV6-4	-	-	TRBJ1-5	TGTGCCAGCAGTGCCGAGATCAATCAGCCCCAGCATTTT	CASSAEINQPQHF
TRBV6-5	few	TRBD1	TRBJ2-7	TGTGCCAGCAGGGGACAGGGGACCTACGAGCAGTACTTC	CASRGQGTYEQYF
TRBV30	-	TRBD2	TRBJ2-1	TGTGCCTGGAGTGTAAGTAGCGGGACTGAGCAGTTCTTC	CAWSVSSGTEQFF
TRBV4-3	-	TRBD1	TRBJ2-3	TGCGCCAGCAGCCAAGTTCGCCAGGGGGCATGGACAGATACGCAGTATTTT	CASSQVRQGAWTDTQYF
TRBV7-2	-	TRBD1	TRBJ1-2	TGTGCCAGCGCCCGGGGGACAGGGTACTATGGCTACACCTTC	CASARGTGYYGYTF
TRBV18	-	-	TRBJ2-7	TGTGCCAGCTCACCGAGGACAGCCTACGAGCAGTACTTC	CASSPRTAYEQYF
TRBV15	-	TRBD2	TRBJ2-1	TGTGCCACCAGCAGCCCGAGGACTAGCGGGAGTGAGGATGAGCAGTTCTTC	CATSSPRTSGSEDEQFF
TRBV30	-	-	TRBJ1-1	TGTGCCTGGAGTGTTGAGACAGACAACACTGAAGCTTTCTTT	CAWSVETDNTEAFF
TRBV14	few	-	TRBJ2-3	TGTGCCAGCAGCCAAGCGTGGATACTATCTAGCACAGATACGCAGTATTTT	CASSQAWILSSTDTQYF
TRBV7-2	few	TRBD2	TRBJ2-3	TGTGCCAGCAGCAAGACTAGCGGGAGACCAGATACGCAGTATTTT	CASSKTSGRPDTQYF
TRBV4-2	-	-	TRBJ2-7	TGTGCCAGCAGCCAAGTAGGGAGGACCATCTCCTACGAGCAGTACTTC	CASSQVGRTISYEQYF
TRBV18	-	TRBD2	TRBJ2-1	TGTGCCAGCTCACCGGGACTAGCGGAGCACAATGAGCAGTTCTTC	CASSPGLAEHNEQFF
TRBV6-6	-	TRBD1	TRBJ1-5	TGTGCCAGCAGTGACAGGGGAAGCAATCAGCCCCAGCATTTT	CASSDRGSNQPQHF
TRBV2	few	-	TRBJ1-1	TGTGCCAGCACCCCCCCCGGTCGTACTGAAGCTTTCTTT	CASTPPGRTEAFF
TRBV5-1	few	-	TRBJ2-6	TGCGCCAGCAGGCTAACAGGGAACGGGGCCAACGTCCTGACTTTC	CASRLTGNGANVLTF
TRBV7-9	-	-	TRBJ2-7	TGTGCCAGCAGCTCCGGACAGTCCTACGAGCAGTACTTC	CASSSGQSYEQYF
TRBV27	few	TRBD2	TRBJ2-7	TGTGCCAGCAAACTAGCGCTCGCGGGGGAGCAGTACTTC	CASKLALAGEQYF
TRBV6-6	few	TRBD1	TRBJ1-4	TGTGCCAGCAGTACCGGACAGGGCCGAGGGGAAAAACTGTTTTTT	CASSTGQGRGEKLFF